At least ten counts were recorded for the clone carrying this T cell receptor (beta chain). What it binds is not known. The read terminates 3 residues ahead of where the CDR3 ends, so the germline J gene completes it. Most patients and controls had Caucasian heritage. Donors gave roughly 5 to 9 ml heparinized peripheral whole blood. The sample belongs to a study of T cell clonality in common variable immunodeficiency. Trimming at V came to 4 bases and at J to 4 bases, leaving 5 bases not matched to a gene. The length of the CDR3 is 14 residues. Germline CDR1 reads SGHTA; CDR2 reads FQGNSA. Whole-study findings and limits: Reportedly, TCR beta sequences from common variable immunodeficiency showed fewer deletions and N-nucleotide insertions. CVID subjects showed higher TCRbeta clonality than healthy controls.

The table came from immunoSEQ multiplex PCR; TCRdb's copy has only in-frame clones and leaves some out. This record lists tens of thousands of clones, none seen once only, and the top ten clones contain more than 1.5%. Sequencing used peripheral blood mononuclear cells. The sequence came from a person between 18 and 75 years old in good health. The rearrangement uses TRBV7-2 and TRBJ2-5, with TRBD2 matching over 8 bases. This CDR3 reads CASSYGLAAETQYF. The sequenced CDR3 bases are TGTGCCAGCAGCTACGGACTAGCTGCAGAGACC.